These 31 T cell receptor beta chains originate from one sample sequenced in a study of T cell responses to AZD1222 COVID-19 vaccine. Profiled with immunoSEQ multiplex PCR; TCRdb holds only in-frame clones, not every one. The data contain approximately 130,000 clones, roughly 93% of them singletons. The sequencing used peripheral blood, collected on day 0 of AZD1222 vaccination. The source is an adult in good health.

This rearrangement joins TRBV5-4 to TRBJ2-1, with 9 positions matching TRBD2. The CDR3 consists of 18 residues. CDR1 is SGHNT and CDR2 is YYREEE in the germline V gene (reference sequence). J lost 1 base, V lost 0 bases, and 8 bases had no gene match. In DNA form, the CDR3 reads TGTGCCAGCAGCTTGGCTGGGGCGGGAGGGCCTTCCTACAATGAGCAGTTCTTC. Residues: CASSLAGAGGPSYNEQFF.

The V and J genes are TRBV19 and TRBJ2-1, with TRBD1 matching 9 bases. The CDR3 contains 16 residues. Germline-derived CDR1 and CDR2 are LNHDA and SQIVND (reference sequence). The trim removed 6 bases at V and 9 bases at J, leaving 15 bases unmatched. Here the CDR3 DNA reads TGTGCCAGTAGACGCGGCCGGGACAGGGTTAACGGTGAGCAGTTCTTC. This translates into CASRRGRDRVNGEQFF.

The chain couples TRBV11-3 to TRBJ1-1; D remains unclear. Trimming took off 5 bases at V and 5 bases at J, with 12 bases between the two ends. The CDR3 length is 13 residues. CDR1 and CDR2 (germline): SGHNT, YENEEA. In nucleotides, the CDR3 is TGTGCCAGCAGCCACGCCGGGGAGACTGAAGCTTTCTTT. Translation gives CASSHAGETEAFF. The whole variable domain, filled in from reference TRBV11-3 and TRBJ1-1, reads EAGVVQSPRYKIIEKKQPVAFWCNPISGHNTLYWYLQNLGQGPELLIRYENEEAVDDSQLPKDRFSAERLKGVDSTLKIQPAELGDSAVYLCASSHAGETEAFFGQGTRLTVV.

CDR3 protein: CSVEDLTLEAFF. DNA for the CDR3: TGCAGCGTTGAAGATCTTACCTTAGAAGCTTTCTTT. The chain carries TRBV29-1 and TRBJ1-1; no definite D call. CDR3 size: 12 residues. Germline assignment: CDR1 SQVTM and CDR2 ANQGSEA. Trimming cost V 0 bases and J 8 bases, with 10 bases left between them.

In this sample, this clone turned up once. The V and J genes are TRBV30 and TRBJ1-4; D may be TRBD1 (6 bases). The CDR3 loop spans 15 amino acids. Germline values: CDR1 GTSNPN, CDR2 SVGIG (reference sequence). V lost 0 bases and J lost 4, with 12 bases in between. CDR3 coding DNA: TGTGCCTGGAGTGTGGGGGCGCTGTTTAATGAAAAACTGTTTTTT. It encodes CAWSVGALFNEKLFF. The full variable domain, with the rest looked up from reference TRBV30 and TRBJ1-4, is SQTIHQWPATLVQPVGSPLSLECTVEGTSNPNLYWYRQAAGRGLQLLFYSVGIGQISSEVPQNLSASRPQDRQFILSSKKLLLSDSGFYLCAWSVGALFNEKLFFGSGTQLSVL.

The V call is TRBV29-1, the J call TRBJ1-1; D gene uncertain. The CDR3 runs to 13 residues. The germline CDR1 and CDR2 sequences are SQVTM and ANQGSEA. The V end lost 3 bases, the J end lost 0 bases, and 8 bases lay between the germline ends. DNA for the CDR3: TGCAGCGTTGATACGGAAATGAACACTGAAGCTTTCTTT. Its protein is CSVDTEMNTEAFF. Drawing the rest from reference TRBV29-1 and TRBJ1-1, the complete variable domain is SAVISQKPSRDICQRGTSLTIQCQVDSQVTMMFWYRQQPGQSLTLIATANQGSEATYESGFVIDKFPISRPNLTFSTLTVSNMSPEDSSIYLCSVDTEMNTEAFFGQGTRLTVV.

J is TRBJ1-1 and V is TRBV7-8; D unclear. The CDR3 has 15 residues. Trimming removed 5 bases at V and 0 bases at J, with 13 bases between. Germline CDR1 and CDR2: SGHVS and FQNEAQ. The CDR3 protein is CASSPFLGVNTEAFF. The DNA of the CDR3 is TGTGCCAGCAGCCCCTTCCTGGGAGTGAACACTGAAGCTTTCTTT.

The chain couples TRBV11-2 to TRBJ2-3; weak D call: TRBD1 (6 bases). This CDR3 region has 16 residues. V dropped 5 bases and J dropped 3 bases, with 18 bases sitting between them. Germline loops: CDR1 SGHAT, CDR2 FQNNGV. The CDR3 region has the DNA TGTGCCAGCAGCATAAGTAACAGGGTGTGGACAGATACGCAGTATTTT. It translates to CASSISNRVWTDTQYF. The full variable domain, with the rest looked up from reference TRBV11-2 and TRBJ2-3, is EAGVAQSPRYKIIEKRQSVAFWCNPISGHATLYWYQQILGQGPKLLIQFQNNGVVDDSQLPKDRFSAERLKGVDSTLKIQPAKLEDSAVYLCASSISNRVWTDTQYFGPGTRLTVL.

The rearrangement uses TRBV10-3 and TRBJ1-4; 10 positions match TRBD1. The CDR3 runs 17 residues. Germline V gene lookup returns CDR1 ENHRY and CDR2 SYGVKD. V shed 2 bases, J shed 2 bases, and the junction held 5 bases outside the gene matches. CDR3 nucleotides: TGTGCCATCAGTGAGAGGGGACAGGGGTTCACTAATGAAAAACTGTTTTTT. It codes for CAISERGQGFTNEKLFF.

V and J are TRBV6-5 and TRBJ2-7; 10 nucleotides line up with TRBD1. V lost 0 bases and J lost 2; bases outside the gene matches: 1. CDR1 is MNHEY, CDR2 SVGAGI, per germline. CDR3 length: 15 amino acids. CDR3 DNA sequence: TGTGCCAGCAGTTACTCGGACAGGGGGACCTACGAGCAGTACTTC. This codes for CASSYSDRGTYEQYF.

V and J are TRBV5-1 and TRBJ2-5; 8 nucleotides match TRBD1. The CDR3 totals 15 residues. Trimming at V came to 1 base and at J to 5 bases, leaving 7 bases not matched to a gene. CDR1 and CDR2 from the germline V gene are SGHRS and YFSETQ. In DNA form, the CDR3 reads TGCGCCAGCAGCTTGTTGCAGGGGGCAGAGGAGACCCAGTACTTC. Encoded protein: CASSLLQGAEETQYF. Full variable domain (missing parts from reference TRBV5-1 and TRBJ2-5): KAGVTQTPRYLIKTRGQQVTLSCSPISGHRSVSWYQQTPGQGLQFLFEYFSETQRNKGNFPGRFSGRQFSNSRSEMNVSTLELGDSALYLCASSLLQGAEETQYFGPGTRLLVL.

For the CDR3, the DNA is TGTGCCAGCAGTTACTCCTCCGGCGGGAAACTGTTTTTT. Protein product: CASSYSSGGKLFF. The chain has TRBV6-5 and TRBJ1-4; D is undetermined. Trimming stripped 0 bases from V and 11 bases from J, with 10 bases between. Germline assignment: CDR1 MNHEY and CDR2 SVGAGI. This CDR3 is 13 amino acids long.

This rearrangement joins TRBV19 to TRBJ2-3; D not resolved. V lost 4 bases to trimming and J lost 1 base, with 6 bases between them. Germline CDR1 and CDR2: LNHDA and SQIVND (reference sequence). The CDR3 is made up of 13 amino acids. CDR3 region: CASSNGGTDTQYF. The CDR3 DNA reads TGTGCCAGTAGTAATGGGGGCACAGATACGCAGTATTTT.

This clone has just one count. The chain joins TRBV24-1 to TRBJ2-1; a weak D match, TRBD1 (6 bases). The germline V gene encodes CDR1 KGHDR and CDR2 SFDVKD. CDR3 length: 17 residues. Trimming cost V 8 bases and J 5 bases, with 24 bases left between them. The CDR3 nucleotides are TGTGCCACCAAGGGAAAATTCAGGGCGTCAGGGGACAATGAGCAGTTCTTC. This codes for CATKGKFRASGDNEQFF.

The chain is built from TRBV19 and TRBJ1-4, with D uncertain. CDR1 and CDR2 from the germline V gene are LNHDA and SQIVND (reference sequence). The germline V and J ends were trimmed by 6 bases and 5 bases, with 7 bases remaining between them. The CDR3 totals 12 residues. In DNA form, the CDR3 reads TGTGCCAGTAGCAGGCCGAATGAAAAACTGTTTTTT. This sequence encodes CASSRPNEKLFF.

CDR3 in DNA: TGTGCCAGTGCCCTACGGACAGGGCGGAATGAGCAGTTCTTC. Translated: CASALRTGRNEQFF. V gene TRBV19 combines with J gene TRBJ2-1; 8 bases agree with TRBD1. CDR3 size: 14 residues. The germline CDR1 and CDR2 sequences are LNHDA and SQIVND (reference sequence). V trimming: 8 bases; J trimming: 7 bases; junction bases outside the gene matches: 10.

J is TRBJ1-1 and V is TRBV18; 9 bases are a match to TRBD1. V lost 4 bases, J lost 6 bases, and 12 bases stayed unmatched. CDR1 KGHSH and CDR2 LQKENI come from the germline V gene. There are 16 residues in the CDR3. The CDR3 region is CASSRGTGGGMAEAFF. CDR3 nucleotide sequence: TGTGCCAGCTCACGGGGCACAGGGGGCGGTATGGCTGAAGCTTTCTTT.

The chain combines TRBV28 with TRBJ1-1; 9 bases agree with TRBD1. The CDR3 runs 16 residues. Germline lookup yields CDR1 MDHEN and CDR2 SYDVKM. Trimming at V came to 5 bases and at J to 1 base, leaving 8 bases not matched to a gene. For the CDR3, the DNA is TGTGCCAGCAGTCCGATTGGGACAGGGTCGAACACTGAAGCTTTCTTT. Protein sequence: CASSPIGTGSNTEAFF.

The V call is TRBV5-4, the J call TRBJ1-2; D perhaps matches TRBD1 (5 bases). V lost 1 base and J lost 4, with 17 bases in between. The germline V gene encodes CDR1 SGHNT and CDR2 YYREEE (reference sequence). This CDR3 is built from 16 residues. The CDR3 coding sequence is TGTGCCAGCAGCTTGAGTCAGCAGCCAAGGGGCTATGGCTACACCTTC. This gives the protein CASSLSQQPRGYGYTF. Full variable domain (outside the CDR3, taken from reference TRBV5-4 and TRBJ1-2): ETGVTQSPTHLIKTRGQQVTLRCSSQSGHNTVSWYQQALGQGPQFIFQYYREEENGRGNFPPRFSGLQFPNYSSELNVNALELDDSALYLCASSLSQQPRGYGYTFGSGTRLTVV.

The chain carries TRBV2 and TRBJ2-6, with 11 bases that match TRBD2. The germline V gene encodes CDR1 SNHLY and CDR2 FYNNEI. This CDR3 comprises 18 residues. Trimming removed 6 bases from V and 0 bases from J; junction bases left unmatched: 7. The CDR3 loop reads CASSPRLAGLSGANVLTF. As DNA, the CDR3 is TGTGCCAGCAGCCCCAGACTAGCGGGGCTCTCTGGGGCCAACGTCCTGACTTTC.

Only one count was recorded for this clone. This rearrangement joins TRBV10-3 to TRBJ1-3; D gene uncertain. From germline, CDR1 is ENHRY and CDR2 SYGVKD. Trimming took 4 bases from V and 3 from J, leaving 13 bases between them. This CDR3 spans 15 amino acids. Here the CDR3 DNA reads TGTGCCATCAGTGGTGTGTCGGGAGGTGGAAACACCATATATTTT. This encodes CAISGVSGGGNTIYF.

CDR3 residues: CASSADGSYEQYF. The CDR3 region has the DNA TGCGCCAGCAGCGCGGACGGGTCCTACGAGCAGTACTTC. The chain couples TRBV5-1 to TRBJ2-7; no firm D call. Trimming took 4 bases from V and 1 from J, leaving 9 bases between them. Germline CDR1 is SGHRS and CDR2 is YFSETQ. The CDR3 has 13 residues.

This chain joins TRBV18 and TRBJ1-5, with D perhaps matching TRBD1 (6 bases). CDR1 is KGHSH and CDR2 is LQKENI in the germline V gene. Trimming pared 3 bases from V and 2 bases from J, leaving 11 bases between. The CDR3 is 15 residues long. The CDR3 DNA sequence: TGTGCCAGCTCACCCGAACAGGGTGGCAATCAGCCCCAGCATTTT. This encodes CASSPEQGGNQPQHF.

The chain combines TRBV30 with TRBJ2-2; 10 bases fit TRBD2. CDR3 length: 16 residues. V lost 1 base and J lost 3; bases outside the gene matches: 5. Germline CDR1 and CDR2: GTSNPN and SVGIG (reference sequence). The CDR3 region has the DNA TGTGCCTGGAGTGGTTTGCTAGCGGGAGACACCGGGGAGCTGTTTTTT. Translating it yields CAWSGLLAGDTGELFF.

The CDR3 nucleotides read TGCGCCAGCAGCTCGGGGGGGATGAACACTGAAGCTTTCTTT. This translates into CASSSGGMNTEAFF. The chain is built from TRBV5-1 and TRBJ1-1, with D tentatively TRBD1 (5 bases). Between the trimmed V and J ends, which lost 3 bases and 0 bases, there was a span of 9 bases. CDR3 length: 14 residues. Germline assignment: CDR1 SGHRS and CDR2 YFSETQ.

This sequence joins TRBV10-1 and TRBJ2-1; TRBD2 matches at 14 bases. In germline, CDR1 is WNHNN, CDR2 SYGVQD (reference sequence). V shed 3 bases, J shed 10 bases, and the junction held 11 bases outside the gene matches. This CDR3 has 17 residues. The CDR3 region has the DNA TGCGCCAGCAGTGAACCTCCGGGACTAGCGGGAGCGGGCGAGCAGTTCTTC. Protein sequence: CASSEPPGLAGAGEQFF.

V usage is TRBV10-3 and J usage is TRBJ1-2; D possibly corresponds to TRBD1 (5 bases). CDR1 ENHRY and CDR2 SYGVKD come from the germline V gene. Trimming stripped 4 bases from V and 9 bases from J, with 12 bases between. This CDR3 is built from 12 residues. The CDR3 region is CAISGQGRSYTF. Written as DNA, the CDR3 is TGTGCCATCAGTGGGCAGGGTAGGAGCTACACCTTC.

V gene TRBV27 combines with J gene TRBJ2-1, with TRBD2 as a possible D gene (6 bases). The CDR3 is made up of 13 amino acids. CDR1 MNHEY and CDR2 SMNVEV come from the germline V gene (reference sequence). V lost 6 bases to trimming and J lost 5 bases, with 11 bases between them. CDR3 coding DNA: TGTGCCAGCAGCCGGGGACTGAACAATGAGCAGTTCTTC. This sequence encodes CASSRGLNNEQFF.

Only one count was recorded for this clone. The CDR3 here is CASSFRRTGRETQYF. In DNA, the CDR3 is TGTGCCAGCAGTTTTCGGCGGACAGGGAGAGAGACCCAGTACTTC. The V and J genes are TRBV6-5 and TRBJ2-5; 8 bases agree with TRBD1. V lost 4 bases to trimming and J lost 4 bases; unmatched junction nucleotides: 8. The CDR3 is 15 amino acids. Germline-derived CDR1 and CDR2 are MNHEY and SVGAGI.

The chain links TRBV3-1 (or the pseudogene TRBV3-2) to TRBJ1-3; D is uncertain. CDR1 is LGHDT and CDR2 is YNNKEL in the germline V gene (reference sequence). The V and J ends lost 3 bases and 12 bases respectively, with 9 bases between them. The CDR3 consists of 11 residues. The CDR3 reads CASSQATHIYF. CDR3 DNA: TGTGCCAGCAGCCAGGCAACTCACATATATTTT.

V gene TRBV4-3 combines with J gene TRBJ2-3; tentatively, D is TRBD2 (6 bases). This CDR3 has 13 amino acids. The V end was cut by 4 bases, the J end by 5 bases, with 10 bases between. Germline V gives CDR1 LGHNA, CDR2 YSLEER. The CDR3 region is CASSPGLRDTQYF. CDR3 sequence (DNA): TGCGCCAGCAGCCCGGGACTCCGAGATACGCAGTATTTT.